This TCR beta chain was recorded in a study of shared clonotypes between healthy human individuals. The CDR3 spans 11 residues. The germline V gene has CDR1 DFQATT and CDR2 SNEGSKA (reference sequence). V was trimmed by 3 bases and J by 5 bases, leaving 6 bases between them. Each subset's genomic DNA was split evenly across several immunoSEQ plates. Sorted-subset replicate PCR reactions contained approximately 190 ng DNA, corresponding to tens of thousands of T cell genomes. Profiled with immunoSEQ multiplex PCR; TCRdb holds only in-frame clones, not every one. The sample has about 1 million clones, 65% to 80% seen once.

The chain joins TRBV20-1 to TRBJ2-3; no clear D. The sequenced sample was memory CD4+ T cells sorted from blood. Subset: CD45RA-negative fraction. This receptor was taken from a young man in good health. CDR3 amino acids: CSASPLDTQYF. The CDR3 DNA sequence: TGCAGTGCTAGCCCCTTAGATACGCAGTATTTT.